This paragraph covers one TCR beta chain sequence. Its antigen is still unknown. This sample was included in a study of early T cells in non-severe SARS-CoV-2 infection. Overall study context: Unsorted whole blood bulk RNA was sequenced, with unpaired chains.

Attachment of unique molecular identifiers to individual cDNA molecules was performed. TCRdb re-called the 5' RACE reads through MiXCR, storing one row per CDR3 protein. The sample carries about 30,000 distinct CDR3 sequences, around 6.6% recorded once. The CDR3 length is 17 residues. With V trimmed by 5 bases and J by 0 bases, 9 bases remained unmatched. The germline gives CDR1 LNHDA, CDR2 SQIVND (reference sequence). Study-wide findings and caveats: Using VDJdb, the matching emphasized anti-spike CD8 responses while missing private and CD4 specificities.

This clonotype was obtained from an adult who was a healthcare worker with PCR-confirmed SARS-CoV-2 infection or an uninfected control (not recorded which). The V and J genes are TRBV19 and TRBJ2-4; TRBD1 matches 8 bases. Input material: whole blood. CDR3 DNA sequence: TGTGCCAGTAGTCACGGGACAGGCCTCTTAGCCAAAAACATTCAGTACTTC. Protein: CASSHGTGLLAKNIQYF. The variable domain in full, with the rest retrieved from reference TRBV19 and TRBJ2-4, is DGGITQSPKYLFRKEGQNVTLSCEQNLNHDAMYWYRQDPGQGLRLIYYSQIVNDFQKGDIAEGYSVSREKKESFPLTVTSAQKNPTAFYLCASSHGTGLLAKNIQYFGAGTRLSVL.